This T cell receptor (beta chain) was recorded in a study of neurological immune-mediated disorders. Notes on the study in general: The expanded clones of different subjects shared no CDR3 amino acid sequences (suggesting private repertoires in all groups). One related-CDR3 cluster, which may be a signature, held the repertoires of 18 of 34 multiple sclerosis patients after phylogenetic grouping.

5'RACE with 10-nucleotide random UMIs produced the cDNA. Every sequencing run generated over 170 million TCR-beta sequences from 15-18 subjects. MiXCR, applied by TCRdb to the 5' RACE reads, yields one record per CDR3 protein. The sample records about 52,000 distinct CDR3 sequences, over 3.5% being singletons. Ten or more counts support this clonotype. Its antigen is still unknown. The receptor was isolated from a man aged 60 to 75 with multiple sclerosis. Sequenced material: PBMCs.

The CDR3 nucleotides are TGTGCCAGCAGCTTAGCGGGTCAGACCCAGTACTTC. This translates into CASSLAGQTQYF. The rearrangement uses TRBV7-2 and TRBJ2-5, with D unresolved. Germline lookup yields CDR1 SGHTA and CDR2 FQGNSA. V shed 0 bases and J shed 6 bases, with 5 bases lying between them. The CDR3 is made up of 12 amino acids.